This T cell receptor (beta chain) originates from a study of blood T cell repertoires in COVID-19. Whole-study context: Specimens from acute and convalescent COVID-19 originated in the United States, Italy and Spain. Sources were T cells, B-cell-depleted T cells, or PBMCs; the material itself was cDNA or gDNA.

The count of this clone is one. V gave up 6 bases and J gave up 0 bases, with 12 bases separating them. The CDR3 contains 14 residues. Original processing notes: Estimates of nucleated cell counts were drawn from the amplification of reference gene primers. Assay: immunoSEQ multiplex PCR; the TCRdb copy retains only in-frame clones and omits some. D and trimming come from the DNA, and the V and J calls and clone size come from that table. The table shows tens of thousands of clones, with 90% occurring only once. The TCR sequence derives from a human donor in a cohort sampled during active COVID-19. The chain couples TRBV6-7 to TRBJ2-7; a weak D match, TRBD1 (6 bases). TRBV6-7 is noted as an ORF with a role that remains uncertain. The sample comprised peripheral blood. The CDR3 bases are TGTGCCAGCAGATCCGGACAGATCTCCTACGAGCAGTACTTC. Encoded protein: CASRSGQISYEQYF.